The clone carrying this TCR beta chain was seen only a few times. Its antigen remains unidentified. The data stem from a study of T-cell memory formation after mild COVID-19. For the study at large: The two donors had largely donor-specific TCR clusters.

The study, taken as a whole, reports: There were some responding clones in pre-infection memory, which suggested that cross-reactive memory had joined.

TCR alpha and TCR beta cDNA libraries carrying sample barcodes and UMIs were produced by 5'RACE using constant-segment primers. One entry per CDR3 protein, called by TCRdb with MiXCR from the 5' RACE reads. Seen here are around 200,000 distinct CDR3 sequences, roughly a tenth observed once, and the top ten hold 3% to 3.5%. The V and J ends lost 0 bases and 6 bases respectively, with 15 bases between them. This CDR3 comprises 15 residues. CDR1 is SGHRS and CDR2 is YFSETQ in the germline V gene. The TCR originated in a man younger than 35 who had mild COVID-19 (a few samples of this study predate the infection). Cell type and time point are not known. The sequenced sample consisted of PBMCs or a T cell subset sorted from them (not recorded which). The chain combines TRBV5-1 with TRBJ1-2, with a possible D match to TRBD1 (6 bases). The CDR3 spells CASSLGAGVGDGYTF. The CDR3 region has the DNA TGCGCCAGCAGCTTGGGTGCAGGGGTCGGCGATGGCTACACCTTC. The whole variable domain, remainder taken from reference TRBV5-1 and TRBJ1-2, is KAGVTQTPRYLIKTRGQQVTLSCSPISGHRSVSWYQQTPGQGLQFLFEYFSETQRNKGNFPGRFSGRQFSNSRSEMNVSTLELGDSALYLCASSLGAGVGDGYTFGSGTRLTVV.